The TCR beta chain under discussion was sequenced for a study of Ad26.COV2.S vaccination and SARS-CoV-2 variants. Overall study findings and caveats: The study found higher spike-specific TCR breadth in vaccine than placebo recipients. Substantial breadth in spike-specific CD8+ and CD4+ T cell responses was reportedly seen after vaccination. From the TCR breadth and depth analyses, total T cell responses may have been underestimated. Comparable non-spike TCR breadth was observed in vaccine and placebo recipients.

The repertoire was sequenced with immunoSEQ multiplex PCR; TCRdb's copy has only in-frame clones and lacks some. This table has around 350,000 clones, around 92% appearing once. This CDR3 contains 14 residues. The germline V gene encodes CDR1 MNHEY and CDR2 SVGAGI. V lost 7 bases to trimming and J lost 9 bases, with 19 bases between them. Of note for this clone: Antigen specificity is unknown.

The sequence was obtained from a human donor who had recovered from COVID-19. The source material was peripheral blood, sampled after recovery from COVID-19. This chain links TRBV6-5 with TRBJ1-5; D might be TRBD1 (6 bases). Here the CDR3 reads CASNFGKGVGPQHF. The CDR3 DNA reads TGTGCCAGCAACTTCGGGAAGGGGGTCGGGCCCCAGCATTTT.